The clone carrying this TCR beta chain showed up just a few times. Sequencing targeted expressed TCRB transcripts, as all isolated RNA had been reverse transcribed. Profiled with immunoSEQ multiplex PCR; TCRdb holds only in-frame clones, not every one. Among under 950,000 clones listed, 15% to 20% were seen once. These data are taken from a study of beta chain features in type 1 diabetes. This CDR3 has 16 amino acids. The germline V gene has CDR1 KGHSH and CDR2 LQKENI. The ends were cut back, 0 bases at V and 2 bases at J, with 14 bases in the middle. The receptor's source is a young woman in good health. V and J are TRBV18 and TRBJ2-7; D is perhaps TRBD1 (6 bases). Material: naive CD4+ T cells from blood. CDR3 nucleotide sequence: TGTGCCAGCTCACCACCGGGAATAGGGGGAACCTACGAGCAGTACTTC. This codes for CASSPPGIGGTYEQYF.